Below, 13 T cell receptor beta chains from the same sample are listed, as sequenced in a study of blood T cell repertoires in COVID-19. Repertoires were generated with immunoSEQ multiplex PCR, while TCRdb's copy carries only in-frame clones and drops some. Of approximately 150,000 clones in the sample, about nine tenths were seen once. The sequenced material came from peripheral blood. The receptors here all came from a man between 18 and 29 years old with COVID-19, enrolled during active disease.

The rearrangement uses TRBV11-2 and TRBJ2-1; TRBD2 matches at 10 bases. The V gene's germline CDR1 is SGHAT and CDR2 FQNNGV. The V gene end was trimmed by 6 bases and the J gene end by 4 bases; junction bases not matched to a gene: 6. The CDR3 spans 15 residues. CDR3 residues: CASSSGRTRYNEQFF. DNA for the CDR3: TGTGCCAGCAGTAGCGGGAGGACGAGATACAATGAGCAGTTCTTC.

CDR3 in amino acids: CASRTSAAYEQYF. The CDR3, as DNA: TGTGCCAGCAGGACTAGCGCGGCCTACGAGCAGTACTTC. The chain couples TRBV28 to TRBJ2-7; the match to TRBD2 covers 8 bases. CDR3 length: 13 residues. V lost 6 bases and J lost 2; bases outside the gene matches: 3. CDR1 and CDR2 from the germline V gene are MDHEN and SYDVKM. The full variable domain, in which reference TRBV28 and TRBJ2-7 provide the parts outside the CDR3, is DVKVTQSSRYLVKRTGEKVFLECVQDMDHENMFWYRQDPGLGLRLIYFSYDVKMKEKGDIPEGYSVSREKKERFSLILESASTNQTSMYLCASRTSAAYEQYFGPGTRLTVT.

The rearrangement uses TRBV24-1 and TRBJ2-6; possibly TRBD1 for D (6 bases). In germline, CDR1 is KGHDR, CDR2 SFDVKD. The V and J ends lost 3 bases and 4 bases respectively, with 12 bases between them. The CDR3 length is 16 residues. The DNA for the CDR3 is TGTGCCACCAGTGATAACCACAGGGCCGGGGCCAACGTCCTGACTTTC. Translation: CATSDNHRAGANVLTF.

The gene calls are TRBV13 and TRBJ1-6; 9 bases are shared with TRBD1. The CDR3 contains 14 residues. Germline CDR1 and CDR2: PRHDT and FYEKMQ (reference sequence). J lost 10 bases, V lost 4 bases, and 5 bases had no gene match. The CDR3 region has the DNA TGTGCCAGCAGCTCCGGACAGGGGCGGTCACCCCTCCACTTT. Protein sequence: CASSSGQGRSPLHF.

The gene calls are TRBV14 and TRBJ2-3, with D maybe TRBD2 (5 bases). V lost 0 bases, J lost 4 bases, and 14 bases lay in between. CDR1 and CDR2 from the germline V gene are SGHDN and FVKESK. This CDR3 contains 16 residues. The CDR3: CASSQDPREMADTQYF. The CDR3 bases are TGTGCCAGCAGCCAAGATCCCCGGGAAATGGCAGATACGCAGTATTTT.

This chain links TRBV10-3 with TRBJ1-5, with unresolved D. Between the trimmed V and J ends, which lost 4 bases and 5 bases, there was a span of 9 bases. CDR1 is ENHRY, CDR2 SYGVKD, per germline. CDR3 length: 13 residues. The chain's CDR3 is CAISGEVDQPQHF. In DNA form, the CDR3 reads TGTGCCATCAGTGGAGAGGTGGATCAGCCCCAGCATTTT.

The chain combines TRBV7-9 with TRBJ1-2; 10 bases are shared with TRBD1. The CDR3 loop spans 13 amino acids. The germline gives CDR1 SEHNR, CDR2 FQNEAQ (reference sequence). Trimming took 5 bases from V and 5 from J; bases not matched to a gene: 2. In DNA form, the CDR3 reads TGTGCCAGCAGCCCGGGACAGGGGTATGGCTACACCTTC. This sequence encodes CASSPGQGYGYTF.

The chain is built from TRBV6-1 and TRBJ2-7; 7 bases align to TRBD2. Germline values: CDR1 MNHNS, CDR2 SASEGT. The CDR3 covers 14 residues. Trimming removed 0 bases from V and 1 base from J; junction bases left unmatched: 0. The CDR3 region has the DNA TGTGCCAGCAGTGAAGCGGGAGGGTCCTACGAGCAGTACTTC. The encoded protein is CASSEAGGSYEQYF.

The sample holds a few counts of this clone. Germline and junction disagree at one end, which may indicate a read error. The chain carries TRBV19 and TRBJ1-4; D gene unclear. CDR3 size: 13 residues. CDR1 and CDR2 (germline): LNHDA, SQIVND (reference sequence). CDR3: CASSMQRAGGVLF. CDR3 bases: TGTGCCAGTAGTATGCAGCGCGCGGGTGGGGTGCTTTTT.

Details on this clone: Within the sample, other DNA sequences also encode this same CDR3. The chain has TRBV19 and TRBJ2-7; 10 bases are shared with TRBD2. Germline assignment: CDR1 LNHDA and CDR2 SQIVND (reference sequence). J gave up 2 bases and V 1 base, and 2 bases lay outside the gene matches. The length of the CDR3 is 15 residues. The CDR3 spells CASSIASGSPYEQYF. CDR3 nucleotides: TGTGCCAGTAGTATAGCTAGCGGGAGCCCCTACGAGCAGTACTTC.

This clone came up once. The V and J genes are TRBV7-9 and TRBJ2-2; tentative D call: TRBD1 (6 bases). The CDR3 covers 15 residues. V dropped 1 base and J dropped 4 bases, with 10 bases sitting between them. The V gene's germline CDR1 is SEHNR and CDR2 FQNEAQ (reference sequence). The CDR3 coding sequence is TGTGCCAGCAGCTTAGACAGGGCTGTCACCGGGGAGCTGTTTTTT. This codes for CASSLDRAVTGELFF.

V usage is TRBV7-6 and J usage is TRBJ1-1; D call uncertain. The length of the CDR3 is 15 residues. From germline, CDR1 is SGHVS and CDR2 FNYEAQ. V was trimmed by 4 bases and J by 1 base, leaving 13 bases between them. CDR3 nucleotides: TGTGCCAGCAGCTCTACTAATGGAGGGAACACTGAAGCTTTCTTT. This encodes CASSSTNGGNTEAFF.

V and J are TRBV10-1 and TRBJ1-1; D possibly corresponds to TRBD1 (5 bases). This CDR3 has 15 residues. V was clipped by 4 bases and J by 0 bases, with 12 bases between them. Germline V CDR1 and CDR2: WNHNN, SYGVQD (reference sequence). CDR3 protein: CASSGARGVNTEAFF. Here the CDR3 DNA reads TGCGCCAGCAGTGGTGCCCGGGGGGTGAACACTGAAGCTTTCTTT.